This T cell receptor beta chain was documented in a study of shared clonotypes between healthy human individuals. Study background: Donors consisted of a couple of women and three men between 18 and 49. Points from the study as a whole: An effect of sequencing depth on clonotype sharing among donors was expected. A handful of donors had 5% to 6% of their naive CD4 clonotypes in common.

CDR1 is MNHEY and CDR2 is SMNVEV in the germline V gene (reference sequence). The CDR3 has 18 residues. J gave up 8 bases and V 5 bases, and 18 bases lay outside the gene matches. The method was immunoSEQ multiplex PCR; TCRdb's version includes in-frame clones alone and lacks a portion of them. The sample carries about 980,000 clones, 76% recorded once. This clone was observed once. What it binds is not known. The sequence came from a man between 18 and 29 years old in good health. The V and J genes are TRBV27 and TRBJ2-4, with 10 positions matching TRBD1. Sequencing input: memory CD4+ T cells sorted from blood. Subset here: CD45RA-negative fraction. CDR3 DNA sequence: TGTGCCAGCAGTGCTCGATTGGGGGGACAGGGGAAGAGGGACATTCAGTACTTC. Amino acids: CASSARLGGQGKRDIQYF.